The T cell receptor beta chain under discussion was sequenced for a study of cytomegalovirus exposure and HLA in healthy donors. The PCR used 60 Vbeta and 13 Jbeta primers. Sequenced by immunoSEQ multiplex PCR; TCRdb stores in-frame clones only, minus some. The sample includes 150,000 to 200,000 clones, 80% of them seen just once. Points from the study as a whole: Highest at DRB1 and lowest at HLA-C, TCR association rates differed among HLA loci in a later analysis.

This clone was seen only a few times. Antigen: not known. This clonotype was obtained from a man aged 18 to 30 in good health and CMV-seropositive. The sequenced sample was PBMCs.

CDR3 nucleotide sequence: TGTGCCAGCAGTGAAGGGGGACAGGGCGGGGAAAAACTGTTTTTT. Encoded protein: CASSEGGQGGEKLFF. This chain joins TRBV6-1 and TRBJ1-4, with TRBD1 matching 9 bases. V dropped 1 base and J dropped 8; count of bases not matched to a gene: 5. The CDR3 totals 15 residues. The germline V gene encodes CDR1 MNHNS and CDR2 SASEGT.